This TCR beta chain was recovered during a study of regulatory T cells in long-lasting Graves disease. This clonotype showed up just a few times. Regarding time point: persistent/refractory GD, antithyroid drugs over 5 years with positive TRAb. There was RNA extracted from PBMCs, and the TCR library was made from it. The CDR3 is made up of 15 amino acids. With 2 bases clipped from V and 4 bases from J, the junction kept 9 bases outside the gene matches. The germline V gene encodes CDR1 GTSNPN and CDR2 SVGIG (reference sequence). iRepertoire HTBI primers and Arm-PCR of CDR3 regions built TCR beta libraries. One entry per CDR3 protein, called by TCRdb with MiXCR from the multiplex PCR reads. The table records fewer than 400,000 distinct CDR3 sequences, about 19% of them present only once.

The chain combines TRBV30 with TRBJ2-7; TRBD2 agrees at 9 bases. The sequence was obtained from a female donor with Graves disease. The source was peripheral blood mononuclear cells (PBMCs), collected when the disease was refractory, from a patient treated with antithyroid drugs. DNA of the CDR3: TGTGCCTGGAGTCAGCCCGGGACTAGCAAGTACGAGCAGTACTTC. Its protein is CAWSQPGTSKYEQYF.